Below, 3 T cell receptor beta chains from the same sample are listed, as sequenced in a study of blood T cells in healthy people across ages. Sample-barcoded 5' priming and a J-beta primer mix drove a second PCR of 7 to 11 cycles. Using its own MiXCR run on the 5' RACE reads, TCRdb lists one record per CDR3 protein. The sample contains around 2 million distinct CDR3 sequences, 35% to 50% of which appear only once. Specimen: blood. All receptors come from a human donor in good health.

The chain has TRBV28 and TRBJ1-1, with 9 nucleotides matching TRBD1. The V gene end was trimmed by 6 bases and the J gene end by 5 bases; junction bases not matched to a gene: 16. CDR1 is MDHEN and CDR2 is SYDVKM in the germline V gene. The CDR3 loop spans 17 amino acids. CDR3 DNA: TGTGCCAGCAGCTTCCCGGGACAGGGTTTAGGGGGAACTGAAGCTTTCTTT. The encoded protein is CASSFPGQGLGGTEAFF.

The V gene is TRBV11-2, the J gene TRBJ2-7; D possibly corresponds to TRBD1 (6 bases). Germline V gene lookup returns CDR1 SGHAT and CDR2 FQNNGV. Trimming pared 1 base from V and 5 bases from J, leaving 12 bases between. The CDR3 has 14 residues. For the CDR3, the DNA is TGTGCCAGCAGCTTAGTAGGGACAACCAACGAGCAGTACTTC. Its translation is CASSLVGTTNEQYF.

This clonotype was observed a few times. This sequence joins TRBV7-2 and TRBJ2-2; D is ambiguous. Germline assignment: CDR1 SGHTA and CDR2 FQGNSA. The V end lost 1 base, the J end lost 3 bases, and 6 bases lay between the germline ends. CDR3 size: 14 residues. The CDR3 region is CASSLVPHTGELFF. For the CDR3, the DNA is TGTGCCAGCAGCTTAGTTCCACACACCGGGGAGCTGTTTTTT.